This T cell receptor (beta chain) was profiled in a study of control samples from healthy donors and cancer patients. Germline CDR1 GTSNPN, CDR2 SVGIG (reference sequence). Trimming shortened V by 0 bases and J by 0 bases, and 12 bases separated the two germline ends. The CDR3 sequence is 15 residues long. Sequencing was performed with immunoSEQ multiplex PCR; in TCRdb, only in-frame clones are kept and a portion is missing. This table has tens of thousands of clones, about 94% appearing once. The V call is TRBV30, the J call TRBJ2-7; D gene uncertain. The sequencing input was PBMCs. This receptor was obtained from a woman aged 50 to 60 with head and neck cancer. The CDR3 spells CAWSVRRRSSYEQYF. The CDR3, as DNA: TGTGCCTGGAGTGTACGACGGCGGAGCTCCTACGAGCAGTACTTC. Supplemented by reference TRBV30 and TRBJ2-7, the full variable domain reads SQTIHQWPATLVQPVGSPLSLECTVEGTSNPNLYWYRQAAGRGLQLLFYSVGIGQISSEVPQNLSASRPQDRQFILSSKKLLLSDSGFYLCAWSVRRRSSYEQYFGPGTRLTVT.